The 10 T cell receptor beta chains in this list originate from one sample, sequenced in a study of cytomegalovirus exposure and HLA in healthy donors. The study ran its PCR with 60 Vbeta and 13 Jbeta primers. Assay used: immunoSEQ multiplex PCR; TCRdb lists only in-frame clones, some missing. The table has 130,000 or so clones, approximately 82% seen once. The material sequenced was PBMCs. The receptor set was obtained from a man aged 35-49 years in good health and CMV-seronegative.

The chain uses TRBV28 and TRBJ2-7; TRBD1 is a possible D gene (6 bases). The V end lost 3 bases, the J end lost 0 bases, and 9 bases lay between the germline ends. The CDR3 is made up of 14 amino acids. Germline assignment: CDR1 MDHEN and CDR2 SYDVKM. In nucleotides, the CDR3 is TGTGCCAGCAGTTTCACAGGGCCCTCCTACGAGCAGTACTTC. Protein sequence: CASSFTGPSYEQYF.

This chain joins TRBV7-6 and TRBJ1-5, with 7 bases matching TRBD1. Trimming cost V 1 base and J 0 bases; bases outside gene matches: 3. CDR3 length equals 16 residues. Germline V lookup: CDR1 SGHVS, CDR2 FNYEAQ. The CDR3 sequence is CASSLGQGNSNQPQHF. Here the CDR3 DNA reads TGTGCCAGCAGCTTAGGACAGGGCAATAGCAATCAGCCCCAGCATTTT.

There are a few counts of this clone. This rearrangement joins TRBV5-1 to TRBJ1-1, with 8 bases that match TRBD1. Germline V gene lookup returns CDR1 SGHRS and CDR2 YFSETQ. V dropped 0 bases and J dropped 6; count of bases not matched to a gene: 1. The CDR3 runs to 13 residues. The DNA for the CDR3 is TGCGCCAGCAGCTTGGGGACAGGGTCTGAAGCTTTCTTT. Its protein is CASSLGTGSEAFF.

The chain uses TRBV18 and TRBJ2-3; D is perhaps TRBD1 (6 bases). Germline CDR1 KGHSH, CDR2 LQKENI. The V gene lost 6 bases and the J gene lost 3 bases, with 19 bases spanning the gap. The CDR3 totals 16 residues. CDR3 sequence: CASSQEQGQETDTQYF. DNA for the CDR3: TGTGCCAGCTCTCAAGAACAGGGTCAAGAGACAGATACGCAGTATTTT.

In DNA, the CDR3 is TGCGCCAGCAGCCTGGGGACAGGGGACTATGGCTACACCTTC. It translates to CASSLGTGDYGYTF. V usage is TRBV5-1 and J usage is TRBJ1-2; 10 nucleotides line up with TRBD1. From germline, CDR1 is SGHRS and CDR2 YFSETQ. This CDR3 has 14 residues. Losses at the gene ends were 4 bases for V and 3 bases for J; bases not matched to a gene: 3.

The chain uses TRBV6-6 and TRBJ2-7; a weak D match, TRBD1 (5 bases). Germline CDR1 is MNHNY and CDR2 is SVGAGI (reference sequence). Trimming stripped 2 bases from V and 3 bases from J, with 17 bases between. The CDR3 sequence is 16 residues long. CDR3 sequence: CASSYDRLGRGYEQYF. CDR3 DNA sequence: TGTGCCAGCAGTTACGATCGTTTGGGAAGGGGCTACGAGCAGTACTTC.

The chain couples TRBV5-1 to TRBJ2-7; 12 bases map to TRBD1. Trimming removed 6 bases from V and 5 bases from J; junction bases left unmatched: 6. The germline V gene encodes CDR1 SGHRS and CDR2 YFSETQ. The CDR3 runs 14 residues. CDR3 protein: CASTSGTGGNEQYF. The CDR3 DNA sequence: TGCGCCAGCACCTCCGGGACAGGGGGCAACGAGCAGTACTTC.

V and J are TRBV9 and TRBJ1-1; 7 positions agree with TRBD1. V lost 3 bases and J lost 1; bases outside the gene matches: 9. CDR1 is SGDLS and CDR2 is YYNGEE in the germline V gene. There are 16 residues in the CDR3. The CDR3 region is CASSALSGQQNTEAFF. The CDR3 bases are TGTGCCAGCAGCGCGCTTTCGGGACAGCAGAACACTGAAGCTTTCTTT.

In this sample, this clone turned up a few times. This chain connects TRBV2 to TRBJ1-2; 11 nucleotides line up with TRBD1. V shed 3 bases and J 1 base; nucleotides not matched to a gene: 1. In germline, CDR1 is SNHLY, CDR2 FYNNEI. This CDR3 has 15 amino acids. In DNA form, the CDR3 reads TGTGCCAGCAGTGACGGGACAGGGGGTAACTATGGCTACACCTTC. Translating it yields CASSDGTGGNYGYTF.

The chain recombines TRBV5-4 with TRBJ2-3, with 7 bases matching TRBD2. V lost 0 bases, J lost 0 bases, and 1 base stayed unmatched. Germline lookup yields CDR1 SGHNT and CDR2 YYREEE (reference sequence). There are 15 residues in the CDR3. CDR3 region: CASSLDGGSTDTQYF. CDR3 sequence (DNA): TGTGCCAGCAGCTTGGACGGGGGGAGCACAGATACGCAGTATTTT. The variable domain in full, completed from reference TRBV5-4 and TRBJ2-3, reads ETGVTQSPTHLIKTRGQQVTLRCSSQSGHNTVSWYQQALGQGPQFIFQYYREEENGRGNFPPRFSGLQFPNYSSELNVNALELDDSALYLCASSLDGGSTDTQYFGPGTRLTVL.